The clone carrying this T cell receptor (beta chain) was seen a single time. This record belongs to a study of blood T cell repertoires in COVID-19. About the research overall: COVID-19 samples from acute and convalescent phases originated in the United States, Italy and Spain. From T cells, B-cell-depleted T cells, or PBMCs came the material, which was cDNA or gDNA.

Authors' processing steps: Nucleated cell number was recorded as an estimate derived from reference gene primer amplification. Data came from immunoSEQ multiplex PCR; TCRdb stores just in-frame clones and leaves some out. That table furnishes V, J and clone size, whereas the DNA furnished D and trimming. Of tens of thousands of clones in the sample, 85% are singletons; the top ten hold roughly 13%. Germline CDR1 and CDR2: SGHTA and FQGNSA. Germline trimming cut 2 bases from V and 6 bases from J; bases unmatched to any gene: 10. The CDR3 totals 15 residues. The V gene is TRBV7-2, the J gene TRBJ2-7, with 7 positions matching TRBD2. This clonotype was sampled from a human donor in a cohort sampled during active COVID-19. Sequenced input: peripheral blood. The DNA of the CDR3 is TGTGCCAGCAGCTTAACGCGGGGAGGGCCCTCCGAGCAGTACTTC. Translating gives CASSLTRGGPSEQYF.